The 32 T cell receptor beta chains reported below all come from one sample, sequenced in a study of naive and memory T cell subsets (dated by TCRdb to the late 2010s). Libraries came from UMI-ligation and nested PCR. For sequencing, an Illumina MiSeq was employed. To cover both TRBC1 and TRBC2, the beta constant-region primer consisted of an equimolar mix of two oligonucleotides. Using fastp at Q25 and MiXCR, TCRdb reprocessed the public reads and kept productive beta chains. Each entry merges the rows of one CDR3 protein and shows their most common DNA and genes. Here the sample has some 83,000 distinct CDR3 sequences; roughly 13% occur a single time. Of the sample, 0.75% to 0.95% falls within the top ten clones. Sequences were obtained from central memory CD4+ T cells from blood. This specimen's cell subset or site label, interpreted: central memory, CD45RA- CD27+. The source is a human donor in good health.

This clonotype came up a few times. This chain uses TRBV7-2 with TRBJ2-3; D call uncertain. Germline V CDR1 and CDR2: SGHTA, FQGNSA. The length of the CDR3 is 12 residues. V lost 5 bases and J lost 3, with 6 bases in between. CDR3 sequence reads: CASSPATDTQYF. The DNA for the CDR3 is TGTGCCAGCAGCCCAGCGACAGATACGCAGTATTTT.

To note about this clonotype: A much larger clone sits a single nucleotide away, making a read error possible. V usage is TRBV18 and J usage is TRBJ2-1; D is undetermined. Germline V gene data show CDR1 as KGHSH and CDR2 as LQKENI. The CDR3 is made up of 13 amino acids. The CDR3 sequence is CTSSPPKVYEQFF. The CDR3 DNA reads TGTACCAGCTCACCCCCAAAGGTCTATGAGCAGTTCTTC. Complete variable domain (other parts from reference TRBV18 and TRBJ2-1): NAGVMQNPRHLVRRRGQEARLRCSPMKGHSHVYWYRQLPEEGLKFMVYLQKENIIDESGMPKERFSAEFPKEGPSILRIQQVVRGDSAAYFCTSSPPKVYEQFFGPGTRLTVL.

In its sample, this clonotype was seen a few times. The rearrangement uses TRBV27 and TRBJ1-1; TRBD1 might be the D (6 bases). The CDR3 is 14 residues long. Germline assignment: CDR1 MNHEY and CDR2 SMNVEV (reference sequence). Trimming shortened V by 3 bases and J by 3 bases, and 11 bases separated the two germline ends. CDR3 amino acids: CASSLSRGHTEAFF. DNA of the CDR3: TGTGCCAGCAGTTTGTCCAGGGGCCACACTGAAGCTTTCTTT.

In this sample, this clonotype turned up a few times. The chain carries TRBV28 and TRBJ1-1; tentatively, D is TRBD1 (5 bases). The germline V and J ends were trimmed by 4 bases and 1 base, with 10 bases remaining between them. The CDR3 runs to 14 residues. CDR1 and CDR2 (germline): MDHEN, SYDVKM. The CDR3 region is CASSWGNENTEAFF. CDR3 DNA: TGTGCCAGCAGTTGGGGCAACGAGAACACTGAAGCTTTCTTT.

V is TRBV2 and J is TRBJ1-5; D possibly corresponds to TRBD1 (5 bases). The germline gives CDR1 SNHLY, CDR2 FYNNEI. The CDR3 loop spans 17 amino acids. V was clipped by 6 bases and J by 6 bases, with 24 bases between them. This chain's CDR3 is CASSSLSYRTLTQPQHF. CDR3 bases: TGTGCCAGCAGCTCACTAAGTTACAGGACGCTTACTCAGCCCCAGCATTTT. The variable domain in full, completed from reference TRBV2 and TRBJ1-5, reads EPEVTQTPSHQVTQMGQEVILRCVPISNHLYFYWYRQILGQKVEFLVSFYNNEISEKSEIFDDQFSVERPDGSNFTLKIRSTKLEDSAMYFCASSSLSYRTLTQPQHFGDGTRLSIL.

There are a few counts of this clonotype. The chain carries TRBV29-1 and TRBJ2-3, with TRBD2 identical over 7 bases. Trimming removed 7 bases from V and 5 bases from J; junction bases left unmatched: 18. CDR3 length: 16 amino acids. In germline, CDR1 is SQVTM, CDR2 ANQGSEA. The CDR3 here is CSATAQFSGPGDTQYF. CDR3 DNA: TGCAGCGCCACCGCGCAATTTAGCGGGCCGGGAGATACGCAGTATTTT.

The genes are TRBV11-2 and TRBJ2-2; D may match TRBD1 or TRBD2 (5 bases each). This CDR3 comprises 17 residues. CDR1 and CDR2 from the germline V gene are SGHAT and FQNNGV. V lost 1 base and J 2 bases, leaving 14 bases between the germline ends. The CDR3 bases are TGTGCCAGCAGCTTAGCACCGGGACGGTTTAACACCGGGGAGCTGTTTTTT. Translated, it gives CASSLAPGRFNTGELFF.

The genes are TRBV20-1 and TRBJ1-5, with 8 bases aligning to TRBD1. Trimming removed 0 bases from V and 6 bases from J; junction bases left unmatched: 4. The germline V gene has CDR1 DFQATT and CDR2 SNEGSKA (reference sequence). The length of the CDR3 is 14 residues. CDR3 DNA sequence: TGCAGTGCTAGAGATGTCAGGGGGCTTCAGCCCCAGCATTTT. This encodes CSARDVRGLQPQHF.

CDR3 region: CASSQGQIEKLFF. The CDR3 nucleotides are TGTGCCAGCAGCCAGGGACAGATTGAAAAACTGTTTTTT. The genes are TRBV3-1 and TRBJ1-4; 7 nucleotides align to TRBD1. V lost 3 bases, J lost 7 bases, and 2 bases stayed unmatched. CDR3 length: 13 residues. The V gene's germline CDR1 is LGHDT and CDR2 YNNKEL (reference sequence).

V and J are TRBV10-3 and TRBJ1-6; possible D gene TRBD1, 5 bases. V lost 6 bases and J lost 8, with 20 bases in between. The CDR3 is 16 amino acids. Germline V gene lookup returns CDR1 ENHRY and CDR2 SYGVKD. The CDR3 protein is CAISDPGIVGDSPLHF. The CDR3 region has the DNA TGTGCCATCAGCGACCCGGGTATTGTAGGGGATTCACCCCTCCACTTT.

Ten or more counts support this clonotype. The rearrangement uses TRBV20-1 and TRBJ1-5, with D possibly TRBD1 on 5 matching bases. Germline CDR1 and CDR2: DFQATT and SNEGSKA (reference sequence). V was shortened by 0 bases and J by 5 bases, with 14 bases between the two germline ends. The CDR3 runs to 15 residues. The CDR3 bases are TGCAGTGCTAGAGATTGGGCAGGGTTAGATCAGCCCCAGCATTTT. Its translation is CSARDWAGLDQPQHF.

The rearrangement uses TRBV6-1 and TRBJ1-1; D ambiguous. Germline assignment: CDR1 MNHNS and CDR2 SASEGT. V shed 1 base and J shed 4 bases, with 10 bases lying between them. The CDR3 is 14 amino acids. CDR3 region: CASSEEGGVTEAFF. For the CDR3, the DNA is TGTGCCAGCAGTGAAGAAGGCGGGGTCACTGAAGCTTTCTTT.

This clonotype showed up just a few times. DNA for the CDR3: TGTGCCAGCAGCCTCGGGACAGGGGAGTATCAGCCCCAGCATTTT. Translated: CASSLGTGEYQPQHF. V gene TRBV3-1 combines with J gene TRBJ1-5; 10 bases line up with TRBD1. Germline CDR1 reads LGHDT; CDR2 reads YNNKEL (reference sequence). CDR3 size: 15 residues. J gave up 5 bases and V 4 bases, and 5 bases lay outside the gene matches.

This chain connects TRBV5-1 to TRBJ2-2; 11 bases align to TRBD2. Germline V gene sequence: CDR1 SGHRS, CDR2 YFSETQ. The CDR3 covers 18 residues. The V and J ends lost 6 bases and 1 base, in that order; junction bases with no gene match: 11. The CDR3 DNA reads TGCGCCAGCACGGCGGGGATACTAGCGGGAGTGAACACCGGGGAGCTGTTTTTT. Translating it yields CASTAGILAGVNTGELFF.

The rearrangement uses TRBV5-5 and TRBJ2-1; D is unclear. The CDR3 length is 12 residues. From germline, CDR1 is SGHKS and CDR2 YYEKEE (reference sequence). Trimming left V 2 bases short and J 8 bases short, with 8 bases between. The CDR3 DNA is TGTGCCAGCAGCTTTCGGGTCGATGAGCAGTTCTTC. Translation gives CASSFRVDEQFF.

The sample holds a few counts of this clonotype. This chain uses TRBV29-1 with TRBJ1-1; perhaps TRBD1 as D (5 bases). V was shortened by 8 bases and J by 4 bases, with 11 bases between the two germline ends. Germline assignment: CDR1 SQVTM and CDR2 ANQGSEA. This CDR3 contains 11 residues. The CDR3 nucleotides are TGCAGCATTCACAGGACCACTGAAGCTTTCTTT. As protein: CSIHRTTEAFF.

This clonotype has at least ten counts. This chain links TRBV9 with TRBJ2-1, with D possibly called TRBD1 or TRBD2 (5 bases each). V lost 4 bases and J lost 5, with 19 bases in between. This CDR3 comprises 16 residues. Germline V gives CDR1 SGDLS, CDR2 YYNGEE. CDR3 bases: TGTGCCAGCAGCCGAACGGGACCCCCAGTAGACAATGAGCAGTTCTTC. Protein sequence: CASSRTGPPVDNEQFF.

Worth noting for this clonotype: Germline and junction disagree at one end, which may indicate a read error. The CDR3 spells CASSDEGQGYSEQFF. The DNA for the CDR3 is TGTGCCAGCAGTGACGAGGGACAAGGCTACAGTGAGCAGTTCTTC. The chain links TRBV2 to TRBJ2-1; D may be TRBD1 (6 bases). The CDR3 has 15 residues. In germline, CDR1 is SNHLY, CDR2 FYNNEI.

The rearrangement joins TRBV7-2 to TRBJ2-5; 7 nucleotides match TRBD2. The CDR3 covers 16 residues. Germline V gene lookup returns CDR1 SGHTA and CDR2 FQGNSA. J was trimmed by 5 bases and V by 2 bases; bases with no gene match: 11. DNA for the CDR3: TGTGCCAGCAGCTTAATTTTTACGGGAGGAGGGGAGACCCAGTACTTC. This sequence encodes CASSLIFTGGGETQYF. Combining the CDR3 with reference TRBV7-2 and TRBJ2-5 gives the whole variable domain GAGVSQSPSNKVTEKGKDVELRCDPISGHTALYWYRQSLGQGLEFLIYFQGNSAPDKSGLPSDRFSAERTGGSVSTLTIQRTQQEDSAVYLCASSLIFTGGGETQYFGPGTRLLVL.

This clonotype was recorded at least ten times. The chain joins TRBV3-1 to TRBJ2-3; 9 bases align to TRBD2. Germline loops: CDR1 LGHDT, CDR2 YNNKEL (reference sequence). V dropped 8 bases and J dropped 3; count of bases not matched to a gene: 9. This CDR3 is 15 amino acids long. The CDR3, as DNA: TGTGCCAGCGGCAAGCAGACTAGCGGTACAGATACGCAGTATTTT. As protein: CASGKQTSGTDTQYF.

In its sample, this clonotype was seen a few times. This chain uses TRBV29-1 with TRBJ2-7; TRBD1 matches 9 bases. The CDR3 is made up of 13 amino acids. Trimming at V came to 3 bases and at J to 5 bases, leaving 5 bases not matched to a gene. CDR1 and CDR2 from the germline V gene are SQVTM and ANQGSEA. The CDR3 bases are TGCAGCGTTGATAGCGGACAGGGGCACGAGCAGTACTTC. This translates into CSVDSGQGHEQYF.

This clonotype appeared a few times. V gene TRBV20-1 combines with J gene TRBJ1-4; D gene unclear. CDR3 length: 15 amino acids. The V gene's germline CDR1 is DFQATT and CDR2 SNEGSKA (reference sequence). Trimming stripped 6 bases from V and 7 bases from J, with 21 bases between. The CDR3 loop reads CSAAPWAESFEKLFF. The DNA of the CDR3 is TGCAGTGCAGCCCCTTGGGCAGAGTCGTTTGAAAAACTGTTTTTT.

A few counts support this clonotype. The chain links TRBV15 to TRBJ2-7, with 8 bases matching TRBD2. V was pared by 5 bases and J by 6 bases, with 18 bases of the junction left unmatched. This CDR3 has 17 amino acids. Germline CDR1 and CDR2: LNHNV and YYDKDF (reference sequence). CDR3 in DNA: TGTGCCACCAGCCGGACGGGGGGGGGCATAAGCTCCCGCGAGCAGTACTTC. Its protein is CATSRTGGGISSREQYF.

The chain has TRBV20-1 and TRBJ2-3; 10 positions agree with TRBD2. This CDR3 is built from 17 residues. V gave up 1 base and J gave up 4 bases; unmatched junction bases: 11. In germline, CDR1 is DFQATT, CDR2 SNEGSKA (reference sequence). The CDR3 bases are TGCAGTGCTAGAGTGGGCCTAGCGGGAGTCCGGGCAGATACGCAGTATTTT. It is translated as CSARVGLAGVRADTQYF.

J is TRBJ1-6 and V is TRBV6-1, with TRBD1 identical over 8 bases. Germline CDR1 MNHNS, CDR2 SASEGT. The ends lost 7 bases at V and 6 bases at J; junction bases unmatched: 5. The CDR3 totals 14 residues. In DNA, the CDR3 is TGTGCCAGCATCAAGACAGGGGTTAATTCACCCCTCCACTTT. Its translation is CASIKTGVNSPLHF.

This chain links TRBV5-1 with TRBJ1-5; D gene uncertain. The CDR3 spans 13 residues. V was cut by 0 bases and J by 6 bases, with 7 bases left in between. Germline V lookup: CDR1 SGHRS, CDR2 YFSETQ. The CDR3 region is CASSLEVSQPQHF. The CDR3 nucleotides are TGCGCCAGCAGCTTGGAGGTGAGTCAGCCCCAGCATTTT.

The table lists this clonotype with a few counts. The chain's CDR3 is CASSLRDTIWGEAFF. The CDR3 DNA follows: TGTGCCAGCTCACTCCGGGACACGATATGGGGTGAAGCTTTCTTT. The genes are TRBV18 and TRBJ1-1; D is possibly TRBD1 (6 bases). Germline V gene data show CDR1 as KGHSH and CDR2 as LQKENI. CDR3 length: 15 amino acids. V was cut by 4 bases and J by 7 bases, with 19 bases left in between.

This clonotype showed up just a few times. The rearrangement uses TRBV5-1 and TRBJ2-7; D perhaps matches TRBD1 (6 bases). The CDR3 runs 13 residues. V was trimmed by 4 bases and J by 6 bases, leaving 14 bases between them. CDR1 is SGHRS and CDR2 is YFSETQ in the germline V gene. CDR3 nucleotide sequence: TGCGCCAGCAGCCGGGACCAGGGGCGCGAGCAGTACTTC. Protein product: CASSRDQGREQYF.

The rearrangement joins TRBV29-1 to TRBJ2-1; D might be TRBD2 (5 bases). Looked up from germline, CDR1 is SQVTM and CDR2 is ANQGSEA. V was cut by 6 bases and J by 7 bases, with 22 bases left in between. The CDR3 length is 15 residues. The CDR3, as DNA: TGCAGCGTCGTTAAAGGGAGCTCTCTGGGGAATGAGCAGTTCTTC. Its translation is CSVVKGSSLGNEQFF.

This clonotype was seen a few times. The rearrangement links TRBV12-3 or TRBV12-4 to TRBJ2-7; D possibly corresponds to TRBD2 (6 bases). V lost 6 bases and J lost 10, with 16 bases in between. The CDR3 runs to 12 residues. The chain's CDR3 is CASSNGVAVQYF. The DNA for the CDR3 is TGTGCCAGCAGCAACGGGGTAGCGGTACAGTACTTC.

The chain has TRBV28 and TRBJ1-1, with D perhaps matching TRBD1 (5 bases). From germline, CDR1 is MDHEN and CDR2 SYDVKM. V was clipped by 7 bases and J by 11 bases, with 14 bases between them. The CDR3 has 11 amino acids. The CDR3 loop is CASTMQGGAFF. CDR3 DNA: TGTGCCAGCACCATGCAGGGTGGGGCTTTCTTT.

This rearrangement joins TRBV2 to TRBJ2-2; the D is unclear. This CDR3 comprises 13 residues. Trimming pared 4 bases from V and 2 bases from J, leaving 5 bases between. Germline CDR1 SNHLY, CDR2 FYNNEI. The CDR3 spells CASSGANTGELFF. The CDR3 DNA follows: TGTGCCAGCAGTGGGGCCAACACCGGGGAGCTGTTTTTT.